The clone carrying this TCR beta chain was recorded once. Its cognate antigen is unknown. The time point was: week 11, during vaccination. Doses consisted of 300 ug of mutant IDH1 20-mer peptide each, paired with topical imiquimod. This sample is drawn from a study of a mutant IDH1 vaccine in newly diagnosed glioma. Sequencing was performed with immunoSEQ multiplex PCR; in TCRdb, only in-frame clones are kept and a portion is missing. This table holds approximately 110,000 clones, 90% found once. The germline CDR1 and CDR2 sequences are MNHNS and SASEGT. This CDR3 has 12 amino acids. Trimming pared 5 bases from V and 0 bases from J, leaving 3 bases between.

The source is a woman in her 50s with glioma. This rearrangement joins TRBV6-1 to TRBJ2-3; no definite D call. The sequencing used PBMCs, collected from a glioma patient whose treatment included an IDH1 peptide vaccine. In DNA, the CDR3 is TGTGCCAGCAGTCCTAGCACAGATACGCAGTATTTT. Amino acid sequence: CASSPSTDTQYF.